One sample yielded the 23 T cell receptor beta chains listed below, sequenced in a study of cytotoxic CD8 clonotypes in ibrutinib-treated CLL. Sequencing used immunoSEQ multiplex PCR; TCRdb keeps in-frame clones, though not all of them. The table shows 300,000 to 400,000 clones, with under 70% occurring only once. Source: PBMCs, taken after 36 months of ibrutinib treatment. Receptors originate from a human donor with chronic lymphocytic leukemia.

V and J are TRBV5-5 and TRBJ2-5; no firm D call. Germline V gene lookup returns CDR1 SGHKS and CDR2 YYEKEE (reference sequence). The CDR3 is 16 amino acids. V lost 4 bases, J lost 0 bases, and 16 bases lay in between. The CDR3 sequence: CASSTETLLYQETQYF. Written as DNA, the CDR3 is TGTGCCAGCAGCACCGAAACCCTCTTGTACCAAGAGACCCAGTACTTC. Using reference TRBV5-5 and TRBJ2-5 for the parts outside the CDR3, the full variable domain is DAGVTQSPTHLIKTRGQQVTLRCSPISGHKSVSWYQQVLGQGPQFIFQYYEKEERGRGNFPDRFSARQFPNYSSELNVNALLLGDSALYLCASSTETLLYQETQYFGPGTRLLVL.

The table lists this clone with many counts. The chain employs TRBV4-1 and TRBJ1-5; a possible D gene is TRBD1 (5 bases). V lost 3 bases and J 4 bases, leaving 13 bases between the germline ends. The CDR3 spans 15 residues. Germline loops: CDR1 MGHRA, CDR2 YSYEKL. The CDR3 reads CASSHAGQPNQPQHF. The CDR3 bases are TGCGCCAGCAGCCACGCGGGGCAGCCGAATCAGCCCCAGCATTTT.

Written as DNA, the CDR3 is TGTGCCAGCAGCTTCCGGGACACCTTAGCCAAAAACATTCAGTACTTC. Its protein is CASSFRDTLAKNIQYF. The chain recombines TRBV7-2 with TRBJ2-4; perhaps TRBD1 as D (6 bases). The CDR3 is 16 residues long. Germline CDR1 is SGHTA and CDR2 is FQGNSA. Between the trimmed V and J ends, which lost 3 bases and 0 bases, there was a span of 12 bases.

This chain connects TRBV9 to TRBJ2-3, with D perhaps matching TRBD1 or TRBD2 (6 bases each). The V gene lost 4 bases and the J gene lost 2 bases, with 11 bases spanning the gap. The CDR3 runs 14 residues. Germline lookup yields CDR1 SGDLS and CDR2 YYNGEE. The CDR3 bases are TGTGCCAGCAGCCCTCCGGGGGCCACAGATACGCAGTATTTT. Amino acids: CASSPPGATDTQYF.

This rearrangement joins TRBV30 to TRBJ1-5; D is unresolved. Germline assignment: CDR1 GTSNPN and CDR2 SVGIG (reference sequence). Trimming left V 8 bases short and J 6 bases short, with 17 bases between. The CDR3 sequence is 13 residues long. This CDR3 reads CAAGSRGPQPQHF. The DNA of the CDR3 is TGTGCCGCCGGGAGTCGGGGTCCTCAGCCCCAGCATTTT.

This rearrangement joins TRBV20-1 to TRBJ2-7; D is uncertain. The CDR3 length is 11 residues. Deletions cut 2 bases from V and 6 bases from J, with 8 bases between. The germline gives CDR1 DFQATT, CDR2 SNEGSKA (reference sequence). The CDR3 protein is CSARTTAEQYF. The DNA for the CDR3 is TGCAGTGCTAGAACCACCGCCGAGCAGTACTTC.

The chain links TRBV20-1 to TRBJ2-1; D is uncertain. The CDR3 is made up of 10 amino acids. Germline CDR1 reads DFQATT; CDR2 reads SNEGSKA (reference sequence). Trimming removed 0 bases from V and 10 bases from J, with 4 bases in between. CDR3 sequence (DNA): TGCAGTGCTAGAGATGAAGAGCAGTTCTTC. Translation: CSARDEEQFF.

This clone has more than one count but fewer than ten. The gene calls are TRBV4-1 and TRBJ2-2; D not certain. The V end was cut by 4 bases, the J end by 5 bases, with 8 bases between. Looked up from germline, CDR1 is MGHRA and CDR2 is YSYEKL. This CDR3 has 13 residues. The CDR3 DNA is TGCGCCAGCAGCCCGGATCTTACCGGGGAGCTGTTTTTT. It translates to CASSPDLTGELFF.

This sequence joins TRBV5-5 and TRBJ1-1; D gene ambiguous. CDR1 and CDR2 from the germline V gene are SGHKS and YYEKEE (reference sequence). The CDR3 totals 14 residues. Trimming removed 2 bases at V and 3 bases at J, with 11 bases between. In DNA form, the CDR3 reads TGTGCCAGCAGCTTACGCCCGGCCTACACTGAAGCTTTCTTT. This gives the protein CASSLRPAYTEAFF.

Only a few counts were recorded for this clone. The rearrangement joins TRBV19 to TRBJ1-5, with a tentative D call TRBD1 (5 bases). Per the germline V gene, CDR1 is LNHDA and CDR2 is SQIVND (reference sequence). This CDR3 contains 16 residues. Trimming left V 7 bases short and J 3 bases short, with 19 bases between. The CDR3 bases are TGTGCCAGTACCCGAACCGGGACTCTTTCCAATCAGCCCCAGCATTTT. The encoded protein is CASTRTGTLSNQPQHF.

DNA of the CDR3: TGTGCCAGCTCACCCGTGGCTGCCCCACTATACAATGAGCAGTTCTTC. Translation: CASSPVAAPLYNEQFF. J is TRBJ2-1 and V is TRBV18; unclear D gene. The CDR3 length is 16 residues. Germline CDR1 is KGHSH and CDR2 is LQKENI. V was clipped by 3 bases and J by 4 bases, with 16 bases between them.

CDR3 bases: TGTGCCAGTAGTCTGGGGAGCTCCTACGAGCAGTACTTC. It yields the protein CASSLGSSYEQYF. The gene calls are TRBV19 and TRBJ2-7; maybe TRBD2 (5 bases). Trimming took off 5 bases at V and 0 bases at J, with 8 bases between the two ends. The CDR3 extends over 13 amino acids. Germline V lookup: CDR1 LNHDA, CDR2 SQIVND (reference sequence). The whole variable domain, filled in from reference TRBV19 and TRBJ2-7, reads DGGITQSPKYLFRKEGQNVTLSCEQNLNHDAMYWYRQDPGQGLRLIYYSQIVNDFQKGDIAEGYSVSREKKESFPLTVTSAQKNPTAFYLCASSLGSSYEQYFGPGTRLTVT.

The V gene is TRBV7-2, the J gene TRBJ1-5; D remains ambiguous. There are 13 residues in the CDR3. CDR1 and CDR2 (germline): SGHTA, FQGNSA. The ends were cut back, 0 bases at V and 3 bases at J, with 3 bases in the middle. The CDR3 region is CASSLAANQPQHF. The DNA of the CDR3 is TGTGCCAGCAGCTTAGCTGCCAATCAGCCCCAGCATTTT.

The chain recombines TRBV5-4 with TRBJ2-7; the match to TRBD1 covers 8 bases. This CDR3 is 14 amino acids long. Trimming at V came to 4 bases and at J to 4 bases, leaving 7 bases not matched to a gene. The germline V gene has CDR1 SGHNT and CDR2 YYREEE (reference sequence). For the CDR3, the DNA is TGTGCCAGCAGCCAAGGACAGGGTCTATACGAGCAGTACTTC. Its protein product is CASSQGQGLYEQYF.

This clone was found a few times. The chain links TRBV29-1 to TRBJ2-7; weak D call: TRBD1 (5 bases). CDR1 SQVTM and CDR2 ANQGSEA come from the germline V gene. The CDR3 is 10 residues long. Trimming pared 7 bases from V and 6 bases from J, leaving 10 bases between. In DNA, the CDR3 is TGCAGCGGGACACCGGTCGAGCAGTACTTC. Translation: CSGTPVEQYF.

This clone was seen a handful of times. The chain links TRBV19 to TRBJ1-5; 7 positions match TRBD1. CDR1 is LNHDA, CDR2 SQIVND, per germline (reference sequence). The CDR3 is made up of 14 amino acids. The trim removed 7 bases at V and 7 bases at J, leaving 10 bases unmatched. The CDR3 region is CASTRDRASQPQHF. The CDR3 bases are TGTGCCAGTACACGAGACAGGGCATCCCAGCCCCAGCATTTT.

The chain uses TRBV5-6 and TRBJ2-5, with 8 bases lining up with TRBD1. Germline V lookup: CDR1 SGHDT, CDR2 YYEEEE. V was clipped by 0 bases and J by 4 bases; unmatched bases: 2. CDR3 length: 14 amino acids. The CDR3 region is CASSLGTGIETQYF. The CDR3 bases are TGTGCCAGCAGCTTGGGGACAGGGATAGAGACCCAGTACTTC.

The rearrangement joins TRBV5-1 to TRBJ1-1; TRBD1 agrees at 8 bases. The V and J ends lost 2 bases and 8 bases, in that order; junction bases with no gene match: 5. The CDR3 consists of 13 residues. The germline V gene has CDR1 SGHRS and CDR2 YFSETQ. CDR3 bases: TGCGCCAGCAGCTTATATGGACAGGGAGAAGCTTTCTTT. It is translated as CASSLYGQGEAFF.

The chain is built from TRBV7-2 and TRBJ1-2, with D possibly being TRBD1 (6 bases). Trimming left V 1 base short and J 8 bases short, with 14 bases between. The CDR3 length is 14 residues. CDR1 is SGHTA, CDR2 FQGNSA, per germline. The DNA of the CDR3 is TGTGCCAGCAGCTTAGTCGGGGGCCCTGAAGGCTACACCTTC. Protein product: CASSLVGGPEGYTF.

This clone was seen just once. CDR3 DNA: TGCGCCAGCAGCCCGGCTGACAGACTGAACACTGAAGCTTTCTTT. Amino acids: CASSPADRLNTEAFF. The chain recombines TRBV4-3 with TRBJ1-1; possibly TRBD1 for D (5 bases). The CDR3 contains 15 residues. Between the trimmed V and J ends, which lost 4 bases and 0 bases, there was a span of 12 bases. The germline CDR1 and CDR2 sequences are LGHNA and YSLEER.

The chain recombines TRBV15 with TRBJ2-7; 7 bases fit TRBD1. The CDR3 covers 12 residues. V shed 6 bases and J 3 bases; nucleotides not matched to a gene: 2. Per the germline V gene, CDR1 is LNHNV and CDR2 is YYDKDF (reference sequence). The CDR3, as DNA: TGTGCCACCAGTCCAGGGGGCTACGAGCAGTACTTC. This gives the protein CATSPGGYEQYF.

V is TRBV18 and J is TRBJ1-2; 9 nucleotides align to TRBD1. J was trimmed by 2 bases and V by 6 bases; bases with no gene match: 13. The CDR3 sequence is 17 residues long. In germline, CDR1 is KGHSH, CDR2 LQKENI. CDR3 residues: CASSYSPRDRANYGYTF. CDR3 in DNA: TGTGCCAGCTCGTACTCGCCCCGGGACAGGGCGAACTATGGCTACACCTTC.

This clone was counted between two and nine times. V gene TRBV27 combines with J gene TRBJ1-5; 7 nucleotides line up with TRBD1. V lost 2 bases to trimming and J lost 6 bases; unmatched junction nucleotides: 4. The CDR3 covers 14 residues. CDR1 is MNHEY, CDR2 SMNVEV, per germline (reference sequence). CDR3 coding DNA: TGTGCCAGCAGTTTAGACAGGGAAAGTCAGCCCCAGCATTTT. It encodes CASSLDRESQPQHF.